This is a list of T cell receptor beta chains from one sample in a study of blood T cell repertoires in COVID-19. Sequencing was performed with immunoSEQ multiplex PCR; in TCRdb, only in-frame clones are kept and a portion is missing. This sample has more than 200,000 clones, with approximately 80% found just once. The specimen was peripheral blood. All receptors derive from a woman aged 40 to 50 who had recovered from COVID-19. The CDR3 runs from the conserved cysteine through the conserved F or W. The D gene is left open where the match is weak. The size field is filled for only some rows; it gives once, few, many or a size class.

d_call | clone_size | j_call | v_call | cdr3_aa | cdr3_nt
TRBD2 | - | TRBJ2-2 | TRBV5-4 | CASSHPTSGYTGELFF | TGTGCCAGCAGCCACCCAACTAGCGGTTACACCGGGGAGCTGTTTTTT
- | - | TRBJ2-2 | TRBV3-1/TRBV3-2 | CASSQVGSGELFF | TGTGCCAGCAGCCAAGTCGGGAGCGGGGAGCTGTTTTTT
TRBD1 | - | TRBJ1-1 | TRBV29-1 | CSVNYRGLNTEAFF | TGCAGCGTTAATTACAGGGGTCTGAACACTGAAGCTTTCTTT
- | - | TRBJ2-3 | TRBV24-1 | CATRQSGDRTDTQYF | TGTGCCACCAGACAGTCAGGGGATCGCACAGATACGCAGTATTTT
TRBD2 | - | TRBJ2-3 | TRBV5-4 | CASSLAGGGAVVDTQYF | TGTGCCAGCAGCTTGGCAGGCGGGGGGGCCGTTGTAGATACGCAGTATTTT
TRBD2 | once | TRBJ2-1 | TRBV5-1 | CASSLGEGRSYNEQFF | TGCGCCAGCAGCTTGGGGGAGGGCCGTTCGTACAATGAGCAGTTCTTC
- | - | TRBJ2-5 | TRBV5-4 | CASSLDRTLQETQYF | TGTGCCAGCAGCTTGGACCGGACTCTTCAAGAGACCCAGTACTTC
TRBD1 | - | TRBJ1-1 | TRBV4-3 | CASSQGPGQGYMNTEAFF | TGCGCCAGCAGCCAAGGCCCGGGACAGGGTTACATGAACACTGAAGCTTTCTTT
- | - | TRBJ2-7 | TRBV5-8 | CASSLVPGNEQYF | TGTGCCAGCAGCTTGGTGCCAGGGAACGAGCAGTACTTC
- | - | TRBJ1-5 | TRBV6-5 | CASSYEGSNQPQHF | TGTGCCAGCAGTTACGAGGGAAGCAATCAGCCCCAGCATTTT
- | - | TRBJ1-1 | TRBV12-3/TRBV12-4 | CASSLTVNTEAFF | TGTGCCAGCAGTCTCACAGTGAACACTGAAGCTTTCTTT
TRBD1 | once | TRBJ1-6 | TRBV28 | CASSPTGGGSPLHF | TGTGCCAGCAGTCCAACAGGGGGAGGGTCACCCCTCCACTTT
TRBD2 | once | TRBJ2-5 | TRBV4-2 | CASSQAGGGETQYF | TGTGCCAGCAGCCAAGCGGGAGGCGGGGAGACCCAGTACTTC
TRBD1 | - | TRBJ2-2 | TRBV6-5 | CASRTSGGNTGELFF | TGTGCCAGCAGAACATCAGGGGGTAACACCGGGGAGCTGTTTTTT
- | - | TRBJ1-5 | TRBV5-1 | CASSLAGVDQPQHF | TGCGCCAGCAGCTTGGCCGGGGTAGATCAGCCCCAGCATTTT
- | - | TRBJ2-7 | TRBV6-5 | CASSYSNLGGGYEQYF | TGTGCCAGCAGTTACTCGAATCTAGGGGGAGGGTACGAGCAGTACTTC
- | - | TRBJ2-4 | TRBV6-5 | CASRKMDSENIQYF | TGTGCCAGCAGGAAAATGGACAGTGAAAACATTCAGTACTTC
TRBD2 | - | TRBJ2-5 | TRBV7-9 | CASSQLAGGTQYF | TGTGCCAGCAGCCAACTAGCGGGGGGGACCCAGTACTTC
TRBD1 | few | TRBJ2-7 | TRBV9 | CASSVGTDGPYEQYF | TGTGCCAGCAGCGTTGGGACAGACGGACCCTACGAGCAGTACTTC
TRBD1 | - | TRBJ1-2 | TRBV5-5 | CASSLSGGDYSLYGYTF | TGTGCCAGCAGCCTCTCAGGGGGCGACTACAGCCTCTATGGCTACACCTTC
TRBD2 | - | TRBJ2-3 | TRBV10-3 | CAISSGEASGERTDTQYF | TGTGCCATCAGCTCCGGAGAGGCGAGCGGGGAGAGAACAGATACGCAGTATTTT
TRBD1 | - | TRBJ1-5 | TRBV6-5 | CASRPGTGGNQPQHF | TGTGCCAGCAGGCCCGGGACAGGGGGCAATCAGCCCCAGCATTTT
- | - | TRBJ1-1 | TRBV28 | CASSPPFGGEAFF | TGTGCCAGCAGCCCCCCCTTCGGAGGTGAAGCTTTCTTT
TRBD1 | - | TRBJ2-7 | TRBV19 | CASSKAESRGREQYF | TGTGCCAGTAGTAAAGCTGAAAGCAGGGGGCGCGAGCAGTACTTC
TRBD1 | - | TRBJ1-1 | TRBV12-3/TRBV12-4 | CASSRQGEAFF | TGTGCCAGCAGCAGACAGGGTGAAGCTTTCTTT
TRBD2 | - | TRBJ2-2 | TRBV19 | CASSFGGVGELFF | TGTGCCAGTAGTTTTGGGGGGGTCGGGGAGCTGTTTTTT
TRBD1 | - | TRBJ1-3 | TRBV10-3 | CAISRQGVSSGNTIYF | TGTGCCATCAGTCGACAGGGGGTCAGCTCTGGAAACACCATATATTTT
- | - | TRBJ2-2 | TRBV10-1 | CASSDTNTGELFF | TGCGCCAGCAGTGATACGAACACCGGGGAGCTGTTTTTT
- | - | TRBJ1-6 | TRBV19 | CASSIDWRSYNSPLHF | TGTGCCAGTAGTATCGACTGGCGCTCCTATAATTCACCCCTCCACTTT
TRBD2 | few | TRBJ2-1 | TRBV13 | CASSLGRLAGFYNEQFF | TGTGCCAGCAGCTTAGGCAGGCTAGCGGGGTTCTACAATGAGCAGTTCTTC
TRBD2 | - | TRBJ2-1 | TRBV4-3 | CASSWGLAGSNEQFF | TGCGCCAGCAGCTGGGGACTAGCGGGTAGTAATGAGCAGTTCTTC
- | - | TRBJ1-6 | TRBV6-1 | CASSAEGGASSYNSPLHF | TGTGCCAGCAGTGCGGAAGGAGGGGCGAGCTCCTATAATTCACCCCTCCACTTT
- | - | TRBJ2-1 | TRBV5-6 | CASSLDSRSYNEQFF | TGTGCCAGCAGCCTTGACAGTCGGTCCTACAATGAGCAGTTCTTC
- | - | TRBJ1-6 | TRBV1 | CTSSQGAKAETTYNSPLHF | TGCACCAGCAGCCAAGGGGCAAAAGCGGAGACTACTTATAATTCACCCCTCCACTTT
TRBD1 | - | TRBJ1-2 | TRBV3-1/TRBV3-2 | CASSQSGGNYGYTF | TGTGCCAGCAGCCAATCAGGGGGGAACTATGGCTACACCTTC
- | few | TRBJ2-7 | TRBV4-1 | CASSQPNRGGIVNEQYF | TGCGCCAGCAGCCAACCGAACAGGGGAGGCATAGTCAACGAGCAGTACTTC
- | - | TRBJ2-3 | TRBV6-2/TRBV6-3 | CASSPGWTADTQYF | TGTGCCAGCAGCCCCGGATGGACTGCAGATACGCAGTATTTT
- | once | TRBJ2-5 | TRBV4-1 | CASSQEWADKQETQYF | TGCGCCAGCAGCCAAGAATGGGCAGATAAACAAGAGACCCAGTACTTC
- | - | TRBJ1-2 | TRBV19 | CASSSGTIIAGGYTF | TGTGCCAGTAGCTCCGGGACAATCATCGCAGGTGGCTACACCTTC
TRBD1 | - | TRBJ2-2 | TRBV12-5 | CASGPGTAPTTGELFF | TGTGCTAGTGGTCCAGGGACAGCACCCACCACCGGGGAGCTGTTTTTT
- | - | TRBJ1-2 | TRBV28 | CASRATGYGYTF | TGTGCCAGCAGAGCTACAGGTTATGGCTACACCTTC
TRBD1 | - | TRBJ1-1 | TRBV5-1 | CASSLTGVRAFF | TGCGCCAGCAGCTTGACAGGGGTGAGGGCTTTCTTT
- | - | TRBJ2-1 | TRBV10-3 | CAINNGDYNEQFF | TGTGCCATCAATAACGGGGACTACAATGAGCAGTTCTTC
- | - | TRBJ2-2 | TRBV24-1 | CATSDPGRGTGELFF | TGTGCCACCAGTGATCCGGGACGGGGGACCGGGGAGCTGTTTTTT
- | - | TRBJ1-4 | TRBV12-3/TRBV12-4 | CASRITGMEKLFF | TGTGCCAGCAGAATAACAGGGATGGAAAAACTGTTTTTT
- | - | TRBJ1-1 | TRBV12-3/TRBV12-4 | CASSLRGPTEAFF | TGTGCCAGCAGCCTACGAGGGCCCACTGAAGCTTTCTTT
TRBD1 | - | TRBJ1-2 | TRBV29-1 | CSVNRDRTGGYTF | TGCAGCGTAAATAGGGACAGGACGGGTGGCTACACCTTC
- | - | TRBJ1-2 | TRBV7-8 | CASSLRGDYGYTF | TGTGCCAGCAGCTTAAGGGGTGACTATGGCTACACCTTC